This T cell receptor (beta chain) emerged from a study of T cells in localized non-small cell lung cancer. This CDR3 is built from 13 residues. V gave up 6 bases and J gave up 1 base; unmatched junction bases: 3. The germline gives CDR1 SQVTM, CDR2 ANQGSEA. Clones were read by immunoSEQ multiplex PCR, and TCRdb kept only the in-frame ones, dropping some. The repertoire includes about 2,800 clones, 25% to 30% of them detected once, and over 20% sits in the top ten. The gene calls are TRBV29-1 and TRBJ1-1; TRBD1 agrees at 9 bases. Here the sequenced sample was lung tumor tissue, taken before any cancer treatment. The sequence came from a male donor older than 55 with stage II squamous cell lung carcinoma. The CDR3 coding sequence is TGCAGCGTAGGACAGGGGCGGAACACTGAAGCTTTCTTT. Translation gives CSVGQGRNTEAFF.